This T cell receptor beta chain originates from a study of vaccination and CD4 T cells after COVID-19. Study-wide background: Ranging from 14 to 241, the interval between dose two and post-vaccine sampling had a median of approximately 67 days. Study-level findings and limits: Convalescent patients displayed a median 86.3% of reactive clones emerging only post-vaccination. From a median of roughly 20 to 40, SARS-CoV-2-reactive clonotypes increased, though not significantly.

Worth noting for this clonotype: As yet, its antigen is unknown.

CD4+ T cells that had been cultured provided DNA sequenced with the Oncomine TCR Beta short-read assay. TCRdb re-analysed the PCR reads in MiXCR, keeping a single row per CDR3 protein. The repertoire includes some 15,000 distinct CDR3 sequences, just over 20% of them detected once, and 9.5% to 15% sits in the top ten. This CDR3 contains 14 residues. Germline CDR1 is MNHNS and CDR2 is SASEGT. Trimming removed 7 bases from V and 4 bases from J, with 17 bases in between. Treatment reported: roughly nine-day PBMC culture with coronavirus spike peptide pools or control peptides (ViraFEST assay). The receptor was isolated from a human donor who received a COVID-19 vaccine. Sequenced here: CD4+ T cells from blood, cultured in vitro, sampled before SARS-CoV-2 vaccination. This chain joins TRBV6-1 and TRBJ2-7; unclear D gene. In DNA, the CDR3 is TGTGCCAGCATCCGAGGCGCGGCAGCTTACGAGCAGTACTTC. It yields the protein CASIRGAAAYEQYF.